This TCR beta chain was retrieved from a study of OX40 agonist ivuxolimab in advanced cancers. In the study overall: Six ivuxolimab dose levels, 0.01 to 10 mg/kg, were given intravenously every 2 weeks. Whole-study findings and limits: Not determined was the antigen specificity of the expanded peripheral T cells.

The CDR3 extends over 18 amino acids. V lost 1 base, J lost 3 bases, and 18 bases lay in between. Germline values: CDR1 SGHVS, CDR2 FQNEAQ. About this clone: Its target is not known.

Here immunoSEQ multiplex PCR was the method, and the copy in TCRdb shows in-frame clones only, minus some. The table records approximately 33,000 clones, about 85% of them present only once. The sequence was collected from an adult with an advanced solid tumor such as melanoma, head and neck, liver or kidney cancer. V and J are TRBV7-8 and TRBJ2-2; possible D gene TRBD1, 6 bases. The starting material was CD4+ or CD8+ T cells sorted from blood, obtained in a trial of the OX40 agonist ivuxolimab. In DNA form, the CDR3 reads TGTGCCAGCAGCTTAGTCGTGTCAGGGGTGGATTACACCGGGGAGCTGTTTTTT. Its translation is CASSLVVSGVDYTGELFF.